This T cell receptor (beta chain) comes out of a study of somatic mutations in cytotoxic T cells in rheumatoid arthritis. Profiling relied on immunoSEQ multiplex PCR, and the TCRdb table lists in-frame clones only, not all of them. The sample records approximately 13,000 clones, about 80% being singletons. The germline V gene encodes CDR1 SGHVS and CDR2 FNYEAQ. The CDR3 length is 15 residues. The V end was cut by 5 bases, the J end by 5 bases, with 18 bases between. Study findings and constraints: Nothing was done to adjust for multiple comparisons when TRBV07 showed up slightly less in rheumatoid arthritis patients. The antigen targets of the expanded CD8+ clones were unknown.

With regard to this clone: Its antigen remains unknown.

The receptor was derived from an adult with rheumatoid arthritis. This chain uses TRBV7-6 with TRBJ2-5; maybe TRBD1 (7 bases). The source material was CD8+ T cells sorted from blood. CDR3 DNA sequence: TGTGCCAGCAGCCCCTTAGTTGCGGGACAGGAGACCCAGTACTTC. Encoded protein: CASSPLVAGQETQYF.